This T cell receptor (beta chain) was sequenced during a study of CD8 T cells in Susac syndrome. Across the whole study: Within the group of sequenced Susac syndrome patients, five or six had active disease and 8 or 9 were in remission. Study-level results: Within Susac syndrome CD4+ T cell repertoires, clonal expansion was not evident.

A note on this clonotype: What it recognizes is unknown.

Random hexamers were used to reverse transcribe an amount of roughly 0.45 to 1 ug RNA. Amplification of the TCR beta CDR3 was carried out by immunoSEQ multiplex PCR, which spanned a total of 54 Vbeta and 13 Jbeta segments. In TCRdb, the immunoSEQ multiplex PCR reads were re-called with MiXCR into one record per CDR3 protein. The sample has 150,000 or so distinct CDR3 sequences, about 96% seen once. J was trimmed by 3 bases and V by 5 bases; bases with no gene match: 10. CDR3 size: 17 residues. Germline values: CDR1 PRHDT, CDR2 FYEKMQ (reference sequence). CD8+ and CD4+ T cells were negatively isolated; TEMRA cells were FACS-enriched.

This sequence originates from a human donor with Susac syndrome. The specimen sequenced was CD4+ T cells from PBMCs. This chain joins TRBV13 and TRBJ2-1; 10 bases align to TRBD2. The CDR3 protein is CASSPRRTSGHYNEQFF. CDR3 DNA sequence: TGTGCCAGCAGCCCCCGACGGACTAGCGGCCACTACAATGAGCAGTTCTTC.